The rows below give T cell receptor beta chains drawn from one sample of a study of CD8 T cells in ankylosing spondylitis. TCRdb re-called the 5' RACE reads with MiXCR, one entry per CDR3 protein. This table has roughly 100,000 distinct CDR3 sequences, roughly 8.7% appearing once. Sequenced: blood, either unsorted or a sorted T cell fraction (not recorded which). These receptors all come from a male donor with ankylosing spondylitis or in good health (not recorded which). The CDR3 runs from the conserved cysteine through the conserved F or W. D genes are given only for firm matches. Size values are once, few and many counts, or a class for expanded clones, and some rows have none.

v_call: TRBV6-5
d_call: -
clone_size: many
cdr3_length: 15
j_call: TRBJ2-3
cdr3_nt: TGTGCCAGCAGTTACTCAGGCCTTAGCACAGATACGCAGTATTTT
cdr3_aa: CASSYSGLSTDTQYF

v_call: TRBV5-1
d_call: -
clone_size: many
cdr3_length: 14
j_call: TRBJ1-2
cdr3_nt: TGCGCCAGCAGCTTGGACGGAGGGGACTATGGCTACACCTTC
cdr3_aa: CASSLDGGDYGYTF

v_call: TRBV5-1
d_call: -
clone_size: many
cdr3_length: 15
j_call: TRBJ1-3
cdr3_nt: TGCGCCAGCAGCTTCAGCGGAAGCTCTGGAAACACCATATATTTT
cdr3_aa: CASSFSGSSGNTIYF

v_call: TRBV5-1
d_call: -
clone_size: once
cdr3_length: 15
j_call: TRBJ1-6
cdr3_nt: TGCGCCAGCAGCTTGGCAGCCCCAGGAGGTACACCCCTCCACTTT
cdr3_aa: CASSLAAPGGTPLHF

v_call: TRBV7-2
d_call: TRBD2
clone_size: many
cdr3_length: 17
j_call: TRBJ2-2
cdr3_nt: TGTGCCAGCAGTTCTCCTAGAGCGGGGACGAACACCGGGGAGCTGTTTTTT
cdr3_aa: CASSSPRAGTNTGELFF

v_call: TRBV19
d_call: -
clone_size: -
cdr3_length: 14
j_call: TRBJ1-1
cdr3_nt: TGTGCCAGTAGTCAAGCATTCGGTAGCACTGCAGCTTTCTTT
cdr3_aa: CASSQAFGSTAAFF

v_call: TRBV10-3
d_call: -
clone_size: many
cdr3_length: 14
j_call: TRBJ2-2
cdr3_nt: TGTGCCATGAGGGCAGCGGCGAACACCGGGGAGCTGTTTTTT
cdr3_aa: CAMRAAANTGELFF

v_call: TRBV20-1
d_call: -
clone_size: many
cdr3_length: 13
j_call: TRBJ1-2
cdr3_nt: TGCAGTGCTAGACTGACAGACGGCTATGGCTACACCTTC
cdr3_aa: CSARLTDGYGYTF

v_call: TRBV7-6
d_call: -
clone_size: many
cdr3_length: 14
j_call: TRBJ2-1
cdr3_nt: TGTGCCAGCAGCTTAGCCCCAGGGCGTAATGAGCAGTTCTTC
cdr3_aa: CASSLAPGRNEQFF

v_call: TRBV29-1
d_call: -
clone_size: many
cdr3_length: 13
j_call: TRBJ2-5
cdr3_nt: TGCAGCGTTGAGTTCGGGGTTAAAGAGACCCAGTACTTC
cdr3_aa: CSVEFGVKETQYF

v_call: TRBV14
d_call: -
clone_size: -
cdr3_length: 14
j_call: TRBJ2-1
cdr3_nt: TGTGCCAGCAGTCCCCCGGAGCCCTACAATGAGCAGTTCTTC
cdr3_aa: CASSPPEPYNEQFF

v_call: TRBV7-2
d_call: -
clone_size: many
cdr3_length: 13
j_call: TRBJ2-7
cdr3_nt: TGTGCCAGCAGCCCCTTTGACTTCTACGAGCAGTACTTC
cdr3_aa: CASSPFDFYEQYF

v_call: TRBV29-1
d_call: -
clone_size: many
cdr3_length: 13
j_call: TRBJ2-3
cdr3_nt: TGCAGCGTTGGCGGGGGCAGCACAGATACGCAGTATTTT
cdr3_aa: CSVGGGSTDTQYF

v_call: TRBV29-1
d_call: -
clone_size: many
cdr3_length: 11
j_call: TRBJ2-2
cdr3_nt: TGCAGCGTTCTCTCGGAGTGGGAGCTGTTTTTT
cdr3_aa: CSVLSEWELFF

v_call: TRBV7-2
d_call: TRBD1
clone_size: few
cdr3_length: 15
j_call: TRBJ1-1
cdr3_nt: TGTGCCAGCAGCATCGGCACTACAGGGGACACTGAAGCTTTCTTT
cdr3_aa: CASSIGTTGDTEAFF

v_call: TRBV18
d_call: TRBD2
clone_size: many
cdr3_length: 14
j_call: TRBJ2-7
cdr3_nt: TGTGCCAGCTCACCACCGGGACTAGCTTACGAGCAGTACTTC
cdr3_aa: CASSPPGLAYEQYF

v_call: TRBV4-3
d_call: TRBD2
clone_size: many
cdr3_length: 16
j_call: TRBJ2-1
cdr3_nt: TGCGCCAGCAGCCAAGATCTTAGCGGGATAAGGTATGAGCAGTTCTTC
cdr3_aa: CASSQDLSGIRYEQFF

v_call: TRBV7-8
d_call: -
clone_size: many
cdr3_length: 14
j_call: TRBJ2-2
cdr3_nt: TGTGCCAGCAGCTTAGAATCCAACACCGGGGAGCTGTTTTTT
cdr3_aa: CASSLESNTGELFF

v_call: TRBV11-1
d_call: -
clone_size: -
cdr3_length: 21
j_call: TRBJ2-1
cdr3_nt: TGTGCCAGCAGCTCCCCGACAACAGGGTCGAACGCTATAAGCTCCTACAATGAGCAGTTCTTC
cdr3_aa: CASSSPTTGSNAISSYNEQFF

v_call: TRBV18
d_call: -
clone_size: -
cdr3_length: 17
j_call: TRBJ1-3
cdr3_nt: TGTGCCAGCTCACCAGGTTACGGACAAGCCTCTGGAAACACCATATATTTT
cdr3_aa: CASSPGYGQASGNTIYF

v_call: TRBV7-2
d_call: -
clone_size: many
cdr3_length: 13
j_call: TRBJ2-1
cdr3_nt: TGTGCCAGCAGCTCCGGAAGCCACAATGAGCAGTTCTTC
cdr3_aa: CASSSGSHNEQFF

v_call: TRBV3-1
d_call: TRBD1
clone_size: many
cdr3_length: 17
j_call: TRBJ2-1
cdr3_nt: TGTGCCAGCAGCCAGTTCTATCCGGGACAGGGTGACAATGAGCAGTTCTTC
cdr3_aa: CASSQFYPGQGDNEQFF

v_call: TRBV9
d_call: -
clone_size: many
cdr3_length: 15
j_call: TRBJ1-1
cdr3_nt: TGTGCCAGCAGCGTAGAGGTTTCCCCAAACACTGAAGCTTTCTTT
cdr3_aa: CASSVEVSPNTEAFF

v_call: TRBV4-2
d_call: -
clone_size: many
cdr3_length: 16
j_call: TRBJ2-2
cdr3_nt: TGTGCCAGCAGCCAAGATCCGGGACAACTCACCGGGGAGCTGTTTTTT
cdr3_aa: CASSQDPGQLTGELFF

v_call: TRBV3-1
d_call: -
clone_size: -
cdr3_length: 12
j_call: TRBJ1-2
cdr3_nt: TGTGCCAGCAGCCAAGGGGTCTATGGCTACACCTTC
cdr3_aa: CASSQGVYGYTF

v_call: TRBV10-3
d_call: -
clone_size: many
cdr3_length: 13
j_call: TRBJ2-7
cdr3_nt: TGTGCCATCAGTGAGTCCAATAGCTACGAGCAGTACTTC
cdr3_aa: CAISESNSYEQYF

v_call: TRBV28
d_call: -
clone_size: few
cdr3_length: 12
j_call: TRBJ1-5
cdr3_nt: TGTGCCAGCACTTTGAGCAATCAGCCCCAGCATTTT
cdr3_aa: CASTLSNQPQHF

v_call: TRBV29-1
d_call: -
clone_size: many
cdr3_length: 15
j_call: TRBJ2-7
cdr3_nt: TGCAGCGTTGAGCTGGGACAAGGTTTCCCCTACGAGCAGTACTTC
cdr3_aa: CSVELGQGFPYEQYF

v_call: TRBV5-1
d_call: TRBD2
clone_size: -
cdr3_length: 15
j_call: TRBJ2-3
cdr3_nt: TGCGCCAGCAGCACAAGCGGGAGGGGCACAGATACGCAGTATTTT
cdr3_aa: CASSTSGRGTDTQYF